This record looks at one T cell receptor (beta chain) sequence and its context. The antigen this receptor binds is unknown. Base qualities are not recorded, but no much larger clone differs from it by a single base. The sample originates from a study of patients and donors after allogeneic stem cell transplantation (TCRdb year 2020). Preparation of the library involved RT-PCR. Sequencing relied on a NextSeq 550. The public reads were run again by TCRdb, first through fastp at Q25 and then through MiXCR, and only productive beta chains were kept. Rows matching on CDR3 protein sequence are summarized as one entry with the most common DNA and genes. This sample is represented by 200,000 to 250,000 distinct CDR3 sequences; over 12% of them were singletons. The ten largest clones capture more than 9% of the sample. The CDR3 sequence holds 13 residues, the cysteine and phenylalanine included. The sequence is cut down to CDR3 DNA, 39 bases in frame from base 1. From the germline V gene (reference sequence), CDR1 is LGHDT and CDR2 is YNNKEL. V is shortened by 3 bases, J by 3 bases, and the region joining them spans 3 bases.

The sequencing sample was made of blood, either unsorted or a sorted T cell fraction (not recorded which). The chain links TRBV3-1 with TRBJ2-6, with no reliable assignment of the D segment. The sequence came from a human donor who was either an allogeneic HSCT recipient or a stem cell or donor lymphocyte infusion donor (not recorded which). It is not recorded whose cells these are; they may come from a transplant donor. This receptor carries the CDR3 CASSQGGANVLTF. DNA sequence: TGTGCCAGCAGCCAGGGTGGGGCCAACGTCCTGACTTTC.